These 7 T cell receptor beta chains came from one sample sequenced in a study of T cell repertoires in cytomegalovirus infection. TCRdb called the reads again in MiXCR, with one record for every CDR3 protein. The profile shows 680,000 or so distinct CDR3 sequences, around 30% of them singletons. These receptors have no known antigen. The sample here was cultured PBMCs, taken from culture after CMV antigen stimulation. The receptors were sampled from a human donor in good health (CMV status not recorded). Some clones in this sample may be carry-over from other donors' samples.

This clonotype was detected many times. The chain couples TRBV7-6 to TRBJ1-3, with a possible D match to TRBD1 (6 bases). The germline gives CDR1 SGHVS, CDR2 FNYEAQ. Trimming cost V 6 bases and J 3 bases, with 12 bases left between them. The CDR3 extends over 14 amino acids. The CDR3: CASSQSGDGNTIYF. The CDR3 DNA reads TGTGCCAGCAGTCAGTCAGGGGATGGAAACACCATATATTTT.

This clonotype was counted between two and nine times. The rearrangement uses TRBV6-1 and TRBJ2-7; tentatively, D is TRBD2 (5 bases). The CDR3 has 13 amino acids. Germline V lookup: CDR1 MNHNS, CDR2 SASEGT. DNA of the CDR3: TGTGCTGTAACCTCTGGGAGAAGGTACGAGCAGTACTTC. The encoded protein is CAVTSGRRYEQYF.

This clonotype was recorded a few times. The V call is TRBV20-1, the J call TRBJ2-1; 7 nucleotides match TRBD2. Germline CDR1 reads DFQATT; CDR2 reads SNEGSKA (reference sequence). The CDR3 has 15 residues. The V segment lost 3 bases and the J segment 3 bases; nucleotides outside the gene matches: 8. CDR3 residues: CSARVAGVGYNEQFF. The CDR3 nucleotides read TGCAGTGCTAGGGTTGCGGGAGTTGGCTACAATGAGCAGTTCTTC.

This chain uses TRBV20-1 with TRBJ1-5; TRBD1 might be the D (5 bases). This CDR3 comprises 14 residues. Trimming stripped 3 bases from V and 6 bases from J, with 15 bases between. Germline CDR1 reads DFQATT; CDR2 reads SNEGSKA (reference sequence). In DNA form, the CDR3 reads TGCAGTGCTAGCGCAGGGAGTCTCTTTCAGCCCCAGCATTTT. Amino acids: CSASAGSLFQPQHF.

V usage is TRBV7-4 and J usage is TRBJ1-2; D ambiguous. V was pared by 5 bases and J by 9 bases, with 13 bases between. The germline gives CDR1 SGHVT, CDR2 SQSDAQ. The CDR3 is 12 amino acids. The CDR3 DNA sequence: TGTGCCAGCAGCAACTCGGAGGCCCGCTACACCTTC. Translating gives CASSNSEARYTF.

The chain links TRBV4-3 to TRBJ1-1, with D uncertain. The ends were cut back, 1 base at V and 11 bases at J, with 14 bases in the middle. Per the germline V gene, CDR1 is LGHNA and CDR2 is YSLEER. The CDR3 consists of 13 residues. The CDR3 nucleotides are TGCGCCAGCAGCCAAGGGAACGGCGGGGAGGCTTTCTTT. Translated, it gives CASSQGNGGEAFF.

The rearrangement uses TRBV12-3 or TRBV12-4 and TRBJ2-5; TRBD2 matches 7 bases. This CDR3 is 16 amino acids long. Trimming removed 6 bases from V and 2 bases from J; junction bases left unmatched: 12. For the CDR3, the DNA is TGTGCCAGCAGCAACTTAGGACTAGACCTACAAGAGACCCAGTACTTC. This codes for CASSNLGLDLQETQYF.